Sequencing of this T cell receptor (beta chain) was carried out in a study of T cell responses to AZD1222 COVID-19 vaccine. Germline CDR1 SGHRS, CDR2 YFSETQ. J gave up 3 bases and V 3 bases, and 11 bases lay outside the gene matches. The CDR3 has 16 amino acids. Findings of the study overall: Donors were mostly white British, more females; clonal diversity possibly underestimated. Recipients of two AZD1222 doses showed rising Spike-specific TCR breadth and depth. CD4 TCRs covered the whole spike, strongest at regions 160-218 and 743-854.

Method: immunoSEQ multiplex PCR; TCRdb's copy keeps in-frame clones and lacks some. The sample shows around 270,000 clones, about 94% of them seen only once. In its sample, this clone was seen once. Antigen specificity is unknown. This specimen consisted of peripheral blood, obtained 28 days after the second AZD1222 dose. This TCR came from an adult who received the AZD1222 COVID-19 vaccine. The genes are TRBV5-1 and TRBJ2-5, with TRBD2 matching over 7 bases. The CDR3 loop reads CASSSGRSSGEETQYF. The CDR3 region has the DNA TGCGCCAGCAGCTCGGGGCGGTCTAGCGGTGAAGAGACCCAGTACTTC. Looking up the rest from reference TRBV5-1 and TRBJ2-5 gives the full variable domain: KAGVTQTPRYLIKTRGQQVTLSCSPISGHRSVSWYQQTPGQGLQFLFEYFSETQRNKGNFPGRFSGRQFSNSRSEMNVSTLELGDSALYLCASSSGRSSGEETQYFGPGTRLLVL.